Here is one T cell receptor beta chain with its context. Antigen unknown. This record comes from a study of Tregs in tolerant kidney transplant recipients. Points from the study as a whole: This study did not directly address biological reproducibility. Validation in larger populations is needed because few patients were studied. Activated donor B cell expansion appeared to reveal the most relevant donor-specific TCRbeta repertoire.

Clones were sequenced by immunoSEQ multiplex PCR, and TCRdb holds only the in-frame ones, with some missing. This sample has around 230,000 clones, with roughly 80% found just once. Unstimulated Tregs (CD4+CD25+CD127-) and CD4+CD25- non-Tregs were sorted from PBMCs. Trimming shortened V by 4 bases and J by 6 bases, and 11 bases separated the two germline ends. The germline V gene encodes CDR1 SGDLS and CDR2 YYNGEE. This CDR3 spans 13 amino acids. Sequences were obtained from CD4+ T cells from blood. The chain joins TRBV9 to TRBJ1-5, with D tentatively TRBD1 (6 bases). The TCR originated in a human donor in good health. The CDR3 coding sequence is TGTGCCAGCAGCTTCGGGACAAGTCAGCCCCAGCATTTT. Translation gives CASSFGTSQPQHF.